The clone carrying this TCR beta chain was observed many times. No antigen is known for it. TCRdb processed the reads anew with MiXCR; each CDR3 protein has one entry. This table holds some 920,000 distinct CDR3 sequences, approximately 31% found once. These data originate in a study of T cell repertoires in cytomegalovirus infection. Study as a whole: Public TCR beta signatures marked donors with CMV infection and the matching HLA.

The origin of this receptor is a human donor in good health (CMV status not recorded). Some clones in this sample may be carry-over from other donors' samples. This material consisted of cultured CD8+ T cells from PBMCs, taken from culture after CMV antigen stimulation.

The CDR3, as DNA: TGTGCCAGCAGCTCGGGGACAGGGGGCGCAGGGTACGAGCAGTACTTC. Translated, it gives CASSSGTGGAGYEQYF. The chain recombines TRBV7-2 with TRBJ2-7, with 12 bases lining up with TRBD1. The CDR3 runs 16 residues. The J segment lost 4 bases and the V segment lost 4 bases, leaving 8 bases of the junction unmatched. CDR1 and CDR2 (germline): SGHTA, FQGNSA.